Detailed here is one TCR beta chain. The source of the sample is a study of OX40 agonist ivuxolimab in advanced cancers. The V gene lost 4 bases and the J gene lost 7 bases, with 16 bases spanning the gap. The CDR3 contains 14 residues. CDR1 is SGHVS and CDR2 is FNYEAQ in the germline V gene. Assay used: immunoSEQ multiplex PCR; TCRdb lists only in-frame clones, some missing. The table has about 73,000 clones, more than 80% seen once. J is TRBJ1-1 and V is TRBV7-6; no definite D call. This specimen consisted of CD4+ or CD8+ T cells sorted from blood, obtained in a trial of the OX40 agonist ivuxolimab. This clonotype was sampled from an adult with an advanced solid tumor such as melanoma, head and neck, liver or kidney cancer. The CDR3 reads CASSSTPPSFEAFF. The CDR3 DNA reads TGTGCCAGCAGCTCGACGCCGCCCAGTTTTGAAGCTTTCTTT.